These T cell receptor beta chains were read from a single sample in a study of brain metastases from non-small cell lung cancer. Only in-frame clones appear in the TCRdb table, and some are missing; sequencing was by immunoSEQ multiplex PCR. The sample shows about 1,900 clones, around 90% of them seen only once. The sample comprised primary lung tumor tissue. Receptor source: a donor at least 40 years old with non-small cell lung cancer. CDR3s leave out the opening cysteine and the closing phenylalanine or tryptophan. Each record gives: V gene, CDR3 protein.

v_gene: TRBV5-1; CDR3aa: ASSLTQGVEEKLF
v_gene: TRBV11-3; CDR3aa: ASSPASGGRLEQF
v_gene: TRBV18; CDR3aa: ASSYRVDTEAF
v_gene: TRBV3-1/TRBV3-2; CDR3aa: ASSQEVLRVTSTDTQY
v_gene: TRBV2; CDR3aa: ASSLNRGPSYEQY
v_gene: TRBV7-9; CDR3aa: ASSPDRWLTNEKLF
v_gene: TRBV24-1; CDR3aa: ATAGAGRNTEAF
v_gene: TRBV5-1; CDR3aa: ASSLEGGYGYT
v_gene: TRBV5-1; CDR3aa: ASGMTGLQETQY
v_gene: TRBV12-3/TRBV12-4; CDR3aa: ASSSGAEQY
v_gene: TRBV10-2; CDR3aa: TSRAQGGNSPLH
v_gene: TRBV11-3; CDR3aa: ASSLAGNGYT
v_gene: TRBV19; CDR3aa: ASSILPRENSGNTIY
v_gene: TRBV2; CDR3aa: ASSGDQQGPAF
v_gene: TRBV12-3/TRBV12-4; CDR3aa: ASSRDSAYGYT
v_gene: TRBV10-2; CDR3aa: ASSEVRGTEAF
v_gene: TRBV10-2; CDR3aa: ASSVQYEQY